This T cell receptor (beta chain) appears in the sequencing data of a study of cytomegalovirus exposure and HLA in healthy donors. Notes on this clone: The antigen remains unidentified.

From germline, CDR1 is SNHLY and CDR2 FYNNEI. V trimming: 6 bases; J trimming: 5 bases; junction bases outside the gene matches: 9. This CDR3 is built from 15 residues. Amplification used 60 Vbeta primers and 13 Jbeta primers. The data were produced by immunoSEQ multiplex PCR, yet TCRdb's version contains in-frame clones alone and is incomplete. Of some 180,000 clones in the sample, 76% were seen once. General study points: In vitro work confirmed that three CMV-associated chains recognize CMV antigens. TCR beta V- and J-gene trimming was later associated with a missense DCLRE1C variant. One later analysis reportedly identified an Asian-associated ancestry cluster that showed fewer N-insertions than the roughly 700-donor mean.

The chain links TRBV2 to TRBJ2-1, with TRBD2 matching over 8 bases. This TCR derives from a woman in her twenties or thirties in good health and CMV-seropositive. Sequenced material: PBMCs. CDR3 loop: CASRLTSGGNNEQFF. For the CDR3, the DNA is TGTGCCAGCAGGCTTACTAGCGGTGGGAACAATGAGCAGTTCTTC.